The 27 T cell receptor beta chains below all came from one sample that was sequenced in a study of patients and donors after allogeneic stem cell transplantation. Using its own MiXCR run on the RT-PCR reads, TCRdb lists one record per CDR3 protein. The sample lists over 200,000 distinct CDR3 sequences; around 40% were seen once. What was sequenced was blood, either unsorted or a sorted T cell fraction (not recorded which). The source of these receptors is a human donor who was either an allogeneic HSCT recipient or a stem cell or donor lymphocyte infusion donor (not recorded which). It is not recorded whose cells these are; they may come from a transplant donor.

This clonotype was counted at least ten times. This chain uses TRBV5-1 with TRBJ2-7, with 8 bases fitting TRBD1. There are 15 residues in the CDR3. From germline, CDR1 is SGHRS and CDR2 YFSETQ. V lost 4 bases and J lost 0; bases outside the gene matches: 6. The CDR3 coding sequence is TGCGCCAGCAGCCAGGGACAGGCAAGCTCCTACGAGCAGTACTTC. As protein: CASSQGQASSYEQYF.

V and J are TRBV6-5 and TRBJ1-2; the D is unclear. The CDR3 consists of 13 residues. The V end was cut by 6 bases, the J end by 7 bases, with 15 bases between. Per the germline V gene, CDR1 is MNHEY and CDR2 is SVGAGI. CDR3 residues: CASRGAGLSGYTF. The CDR3 nucleotides are TGTGCCAGCAGGGGAGCTGGGCTGTCTGGCTACACCTTC.

The chain is built from TRBV5-1 and TRBJ2-5; 9 nucleotides line up with TRBD1. The germline V gene has CDR1 SGHRS and CDR2 YFSETQ. The CDR3 length is 15 residues. V trimming: 4 bases; J trimming: 5 bases; junction bases outside the gene matches: 9. The CDR3 here is CASSIPGTGTETQYF. CDR3 sequence (DNA): TGCGCCAGCAGCATTCCCGGGACAGGGACGGAGACCCAGTACTTC.

The chain recombines TRBV4-1 with TRBJ1-2, with 7 bases that match TRBD1. Per germline, CDR1 MGHRA and CDR2 YSYEKL. The CDR3 runs to 13 residues. Trimming cost V 2 bases and J 6 bases; bases outside gene matches: 3. The CDR3 protein is CASSQRQGDGYTF. The CDR3 DNA is TGCGCCAGCAGCCAAAGACAGGGTGATGGCTACACCTTC.

This clonotype was detected only a few times. The V call is TRBV7-9, the J call TRBJ1-5; D possibly corresponds to TRBD1 (5 bases). CDR1 is SEHNR, CDR2 FQNEAQ, per germline (reference sequence). Between the trimmed V and J ends, which lost 7 bases and 7 bases, there was a span of 11 bases. The CDR3 covers 12 residues. The CDR3 sequence: CASTLGVQPQHF. The CDR3 coding sequence is TGTGCCAGCACCCTGGGGGTACAGCCCCAGCATTTT.

The V call is TRBV12-5, the J call TRBJ2-7, with 7 positions matching TRBD1. Germline values: CDR1 LGHNT, CDR2 FRNRAP. Trimming removed 4 bases from V and 7 bases from J; junction bases left unmatched: 19. CDR3 size: 17 residues. The CDR3 DNA is TGTGCTAGTGGTTCCCGCGTACAGGGGTTGGGGATAAGGGAGCAGTACTTC. Residues: CASGSRVQGLGIREQYF. Together with reference TRBV12-5 and TRBJ2-7, the CDR3 gives the full variable domain: DARVTQTPRHKVTEMGQEVTMRCQPILGHNTVFWYRQTMMQGLELLAYFRNRAPLDDSGMPKDRFSAEMPDATLATLKIQPSEPRDSAVYFCASGSRVQGLGIREQYFGPGTRLTVT.

This chain connects TRBV10-3 to TRBJ1-2, with D tentatively TRBD1 (5 bases). V lost 6 bases, J lost 6 bases, and 20 bases lay in between. The CDR3 is made up of 15 amino acids. CDR1 is ENHRY, CDR2 SYGVKD, per germline. CDR3 nucleotide sequence: TGTGCCATCAGCGAAGGAATGGGACCGACGGATGGCTACACCTTC. As protein: CAISEGMGPTDGYTF.

J is TRBJ1-6 and V is TRBV6-1, with a tentative D call TRBD1 (6 bases). There are 19 residues in the CDR3. CDR1 and CDR2 from the germline V gene are MNHNS and SASEGT. The V end lost 6 bases, the J end lost 7 bases, and 28 bases lay between the germline ends. This CDR3 reads CASSEPDRIAGNLNSPLHF. The CDR3 nucleotides are TGTGCCAGCAGCGAACCCGACAGGATTGCGGGGAATTTAAATTCACCCCTCCACTTT.

CDR3 loop: CSVEDEAWDIQYF. CDR3 nucleotide sequence: TGCAGCGTTGAAGATGAGGCGTGGGACATTCAGTACTTC. The chain is built from TRBV29-1 and TRBJ2-4, with no clear D. Germline-derived CDR1 and CDR2 are SQVTM and ANQGSEA. This CDR3 is built from 13 residues. V lost 0 bases and J 8 bases, leaving 11 bases between the germline ends.

The CDR3 loop reads CASSQDPGQGHSGNTIYF. CDR3 nucleotides: TGTGCCAGCAGCCAAGATCCGGGACAGGGTCACTCTGGAAACACCATATATTTT. V usage is TRBV4-2 and J usage is TRBJ1-3; 9 bases match TRBD1. The CDR3 has 18 amino acids. Germline-derived CDR1 and CDR2 are LGHNA and YNFKEQ. Germline trimming cut 0 bases from V and 0 bases from J; bases unmatched to any gene: 6.

The V call is TRBV9, the J call TRBJ1-4; 7 bases match TRBD1. This CDR3 is 15 amino acids long. Germline V lookup: CDR1 SGDLS, CDR2 YYNGEE. Trimming cost V 0 bases and J 3 bases; bases outside gene matches: 2. The CDR3: CASSVGGTANEKLFF. CDR3 nucleotides: TGTGCCAGCAGCGTAGGTGGGACAGCTAATGAAAAACTGTTTTTT.

This rearrangement joins TRBV15 to TRBJ1-1, with D perhaps matching TRBD1 (5 bases). V lost 0 bases and J lost 2, with 16 bases in between. The germline gives CDR1 LNHNV, CDR2 YYDKDF (reference sequence). CDR3 length: 17 residues. The CDR3 is CATSREYGTGLNTEAFF. The CDR3 DNA sequence: TGTGCCACCAGCAGAGAGTATGGCACAGGCCTAAACACTGAAGCTTTCTTT.

The chain uses TRBV2 and TRBJ2-7; 7 bases are shared with TRBD1. V was pared by 7 bases and J by 1 base, with 10 bases of the junction left unmatched. Germline values: CDR1 SNHLY, CDR2 FYNNEI. The CDR3 covers 15 residues. The CDR3 bases are TGTGCCAGCATGACCGGGACAGCCCTTTCCTACGAGCAGTACTTC. It codes for CASMTGTALSYEQYF. Together with reference TRBV2 and TRBJ2-7, the CDR3 gives the full variable domain: EPEVTQTPSHQVTQMGQEVILRCVPISNHLYFYWYRQILGQKVEFLVSFYNNEISEKSEIFDDQFSVERPDGSNFTLKIRSTKLEDSAMYFCASMTGTALSYEQYFGPGTRLTVT.

The chain uses TRBV12-3 or TRBV12-4 and TRBJ1-4, with a weak D call TRBD1 (6 bases). V was trimmed by 6 bases and J by 6 bases, leaving 14 bases between them. This CDR3 is 14 amino acids long. As DNA, the CDR3 is TGTGCCAGCAGGAAACAGGGAGGAGATGAAAAACTGTTTTTT. Translation: CASRKQGGDEKLFF.

This clonotype was detected a few times. This sequence joins TRBV20-1 and TRBJ2-1; no firm D call. This CDR3 has 15 residues. Germline V gives CDR1 DFQATT, CDR2 SNEGSKA (reference sequence). V was pared by 3 bases and J by 7 bases, with 19 bases between. The CDR3 bases are TGCAGTGCTAGTAGAGATCGGGCTCGGAGTAATGAGCAGTTCTTC. Protein product: CSASRDRARSNEQFF.

The CDR3 sequence: CSVSRVGRSYGYTF. CDR3 sequence (DNA): TGCAGCGTGAGCCGAGTAGGGCGCAGCTATGGCTACACCTTC. V usage is TRBV29-1 and J usage is TRBJ1-2; no definite D call. The CDR3 is 14 amino acids. Trimming took off 6 bases at V and 4 bases at J, with 18 bases between the two ends. The germline CDR1 and CDR2 sequences are SQVTM and ANQGSEA.

The chain uses TRBV4-1 and TRBJ1-5; D is unresolved. CDR1 is MGHRA, CDR2 YSYEKL, per germline. V was trimmed by 0 bases and J by 3 bases, leaving 9 bases between them. This CDR3 contains 15 residues. DNA for the CDR3: TGCGCCAGCAGCCAAGACAGAAACTACAATCAGCCCCAGCATTTT. This gives the protein CASSQDRNYNQPQHF.

V gene TRBV29-1 combines with J gene TRBJ1-1; D is uncertain. Germline assignment: CDR1 SQVTM and CDR2 ANQGSEA. V shed 4 bases and J shed 0 bases, with 9 bases lying between them. This CDR3 comprises 13 residues. Here the CDR3 DNA reads TGCAGCGTTGCGAGCAGACTGAACACTGAAGCTTTCTTT. Protein sequence: CSVASRLNTEAFF.

The rearrangement joins TRBV6-2 or TRBV6-3 to TRBJ2-2; 8 nucleotides match TRBD1. The CDR3 covers 15 residues. Germline assignment: CDR1 MNHEY and CDR2 SVGEGT. Germline trimming cut 5 bases from V and 6 bases from J; bases unmatched to any gene: 8. The CDR3 region is CASSHLFRGPGELFF. CDR3 coding DNA: TGTGCCAGCAGTCACCTCTTCAGGGGGCCCGGGGAGCTGTTTTTT.

V gene TRBV6-5 combines with J gene TRBJ2-3; possibly TRBD1 for D (7 bases). The CDR3 consists of 15 residues. Trimming cost V 5 bases and J 0 bases, with 12 bases left between them. Per germline, CDR1 MNHEY and CDR2 SVGAGI. The CDR3 loop is CASSLQGTSTDTQYF. CDR3 coding DNA: TGTGCCAGCAGTCTACAGGGGACTAGCACAGATACGCAGTATTTT.

DNA of the CDR3: TGTGCCAGCAGCCGTAAGGGGGCCGGCACAGATACGCAGTATTTT. It codes for CASSRKGAGTDTQYF. V usage is TRBV11-2 and J usage is TRBJ2-3, with TRBD1 matching 7 bases. The CDR3 is made up of 15 amino acids. Germline assignment: CDR1 SGHAT and CDR2 FQNNGV. The junction had 6 bases not matched to a gene; V was cut back by 5 bases and J by 1 base.

This clonotype was detected a few times. This chain links TRBV29-1 with TRBJ1-2, with no clear D. V lost 0 bases, J lost 8 bases, and 10 bases lay in between. The V gene's germline CDR1 is SQVTM and CDR2 ANQGSEA. This CDR3 is built from 12 residues. The CDR3 loop reads CSVEEPSGGYTF. CDR3 DNA: TGCAGCGTTGAAGAGCCTTCAGGAGGCTACACCTTC.

This clonotype was seen more than once but under ten times. This sequence joins TRBV20-1 and TRBJ2-1, with D possibly being TRBD2 (6 bases). V was cut by 2 bases and J by 2 bases, with 16 bases left in between. The germline V gene has CDR1 DFQATT and CDR2 SNEGSKA (reference sequence). The CDR3 is 16 residues long. CDR3 bases: TGCAGTGCTAGACGGGACTTCGAGGACACCTACAATGAGCAGTTCTTC. Its protein is CSARRDFEDTYNEQFF.

The chain couples TRBV27 to TRBJ1-4, with D perhaps matching TRBD1 (6 bases). In germline, CDR1 is MNHEY, CDR2 SMNVEV (reference sequence). The CDR3 is made up of 14 amino acids. Between the trimmed V and J ends, which lost 6 bases and 7 bases, there was a span of 15 bases. The CDR3 sequence is CASSFNRVGEKLFF. DNA for the CDR3: TGTGCCAGCAGCTTTAACAGGGTTGGTGAAAAACTGTTTTTT.

This clonotype was found a few times. This sequence joins TRBV20-1 and TRBJ2-3, with 10 bases lining up with TRBD2. Trimming took 3 bases from V and 2 from J; bases not matched to a gene: 5. Germline lookup yields CDR1 DFQATT and CDR2 SNEGSKA (reference sequence). The CDR3 has 15 residues. CDR3 nucleotide sequence: TGCAGTGCTAGCTCTAGCGGGGGTGACACAGATACGCAGTATTTT. It specifies CSASSSGGDTDTQYF.

The CDR3 nucleotides are TGTGCCAGCAGTTTCAGGGCGCAAATCTATGGCTACACCTTC. It yields the protein CASSFRAQIYGYTF. The genes are TRBV28 and TRBJ1-2, with D perhaps TRBD1 (5 bases). The CDR3 is made up of 14 amino acids. Trimming pared 3 bases from V and 4 bases from J, leaving 12 bases between. CDR1 is MDHEN and CDR2 is SYDVKM in the germline V gene.

The chain has TRBV20-1 and TRBJ2-7; possibly TRBD1 or TRBD2 for D (5 bases each). V was cut by 0 bases and J by 2 bases, with 14 bases left in between. The CDR3 runs to 15 residues. CDR1 and CDR2 from the germline V gene are DFQATT and SNEGSKA (reference sequence). The CDR3 DNA is TGCAGTGCTAGAGATTTCCGGGACCCAGCCTACGAGCAGTACTTC. It translates to CSARDFRDPAYEQYF.